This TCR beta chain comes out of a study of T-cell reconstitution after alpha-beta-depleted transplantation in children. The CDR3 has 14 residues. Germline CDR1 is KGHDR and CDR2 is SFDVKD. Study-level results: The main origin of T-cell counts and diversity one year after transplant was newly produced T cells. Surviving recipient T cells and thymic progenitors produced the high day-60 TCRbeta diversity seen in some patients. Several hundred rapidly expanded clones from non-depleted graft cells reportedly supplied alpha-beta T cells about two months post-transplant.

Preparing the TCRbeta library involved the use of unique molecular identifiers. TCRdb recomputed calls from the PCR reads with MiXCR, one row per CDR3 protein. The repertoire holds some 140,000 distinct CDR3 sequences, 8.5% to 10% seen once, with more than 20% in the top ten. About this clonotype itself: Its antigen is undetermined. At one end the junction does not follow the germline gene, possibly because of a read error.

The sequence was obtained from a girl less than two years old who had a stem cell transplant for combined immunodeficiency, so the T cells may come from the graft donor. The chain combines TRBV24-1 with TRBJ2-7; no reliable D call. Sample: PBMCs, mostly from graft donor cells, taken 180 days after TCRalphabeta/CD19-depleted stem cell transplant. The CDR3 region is CATSDELISYDQYF. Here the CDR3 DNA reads TGTGCCACCAGTGATGAGCTGATCTCCTACGACCAGTACTTC.